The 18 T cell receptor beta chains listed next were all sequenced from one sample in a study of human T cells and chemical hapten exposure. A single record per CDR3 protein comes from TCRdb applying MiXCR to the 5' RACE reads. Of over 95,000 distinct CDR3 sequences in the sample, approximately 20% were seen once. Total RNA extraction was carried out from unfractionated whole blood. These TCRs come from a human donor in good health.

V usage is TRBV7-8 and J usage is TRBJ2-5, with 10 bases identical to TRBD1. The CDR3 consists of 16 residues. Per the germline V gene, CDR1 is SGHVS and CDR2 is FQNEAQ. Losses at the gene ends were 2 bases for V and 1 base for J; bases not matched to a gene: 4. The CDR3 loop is CASSLKWTGGQETQYF. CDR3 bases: TGTGCCAGCAGCTTAAAGTGGACAGGGGGCCAAGAGACCCAGTACTTC.

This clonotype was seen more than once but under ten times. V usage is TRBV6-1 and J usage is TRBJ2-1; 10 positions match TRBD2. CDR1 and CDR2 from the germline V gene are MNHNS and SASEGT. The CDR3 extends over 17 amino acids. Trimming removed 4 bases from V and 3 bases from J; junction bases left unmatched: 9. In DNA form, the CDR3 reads TGTGCCAGCAGTGTTGGGGGAGCGGGAGGGCTCTACAATGAGCAGTTCTTC. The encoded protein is CASSVGGAGGLYNEQFF.

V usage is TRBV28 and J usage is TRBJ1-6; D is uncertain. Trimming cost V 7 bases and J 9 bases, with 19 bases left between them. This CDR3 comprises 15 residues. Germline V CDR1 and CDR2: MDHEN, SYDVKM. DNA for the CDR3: TGTGCCAGCACCCCGGACGGCCGTCGGGGTTCACCCCTCCACTTT. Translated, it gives CASTPDGRRGSPLHF.

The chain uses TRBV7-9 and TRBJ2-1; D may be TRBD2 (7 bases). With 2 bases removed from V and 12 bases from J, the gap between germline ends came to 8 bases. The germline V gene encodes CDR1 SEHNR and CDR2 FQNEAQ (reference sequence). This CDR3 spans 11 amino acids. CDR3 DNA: TGTGCCAGCAGCTTAAGGGGGGGGCAGTTCTTC. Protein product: CASSLRGGQFF. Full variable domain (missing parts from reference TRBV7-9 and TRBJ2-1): DTGVSQNPRHKITKRGQNVTFRCDPISEHNRLYWYRQTLGQGPEFLTYFQNEAQLEKSRLLSDRFSAERPKGSFSTLEIQRTEQGDSAMYLCASSLRGGQFFGPGTRLTVL.

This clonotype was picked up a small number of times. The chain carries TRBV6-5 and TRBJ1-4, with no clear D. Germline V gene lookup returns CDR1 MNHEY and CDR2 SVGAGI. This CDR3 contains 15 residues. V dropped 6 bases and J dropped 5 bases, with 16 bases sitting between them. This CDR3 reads CASSRRAGINEKLFF. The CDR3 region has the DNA TGTGCCAGCAGCCGCCGGGCAGGAATAAATGAAAAACTGTTTTTT.

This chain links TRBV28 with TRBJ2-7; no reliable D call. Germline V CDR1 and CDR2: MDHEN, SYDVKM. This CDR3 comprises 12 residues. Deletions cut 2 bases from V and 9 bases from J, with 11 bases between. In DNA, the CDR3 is TGTGCCAGCAGTTTAATGAAGAGAGCGCAGTACTTC. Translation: CASSLMKRAQYF.

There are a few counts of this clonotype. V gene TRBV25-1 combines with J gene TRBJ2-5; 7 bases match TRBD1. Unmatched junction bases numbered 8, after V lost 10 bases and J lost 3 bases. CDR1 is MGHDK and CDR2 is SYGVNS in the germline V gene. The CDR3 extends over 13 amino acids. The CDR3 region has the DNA TGTGCCACCCGGACAGGTTCAAAAGAGACCCAGTACTTC. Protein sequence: CATRTGSKETQYF.

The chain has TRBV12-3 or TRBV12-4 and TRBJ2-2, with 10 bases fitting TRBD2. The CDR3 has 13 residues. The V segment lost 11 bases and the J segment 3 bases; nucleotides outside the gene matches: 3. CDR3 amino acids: CAGAGGHTGELFF. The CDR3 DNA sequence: TGTGCCGGAGCGGGAGGGCACACCGGGGAGCTGTTTTTT.

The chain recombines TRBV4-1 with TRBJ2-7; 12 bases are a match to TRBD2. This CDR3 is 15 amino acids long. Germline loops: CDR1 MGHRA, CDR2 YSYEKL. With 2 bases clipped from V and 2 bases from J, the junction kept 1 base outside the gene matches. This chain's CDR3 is CASSQRLAGAYEQYF. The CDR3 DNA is TGCGCCAGCAGCCAACGACTAGCGGGAGCCTACGAGCAGTACTTC.

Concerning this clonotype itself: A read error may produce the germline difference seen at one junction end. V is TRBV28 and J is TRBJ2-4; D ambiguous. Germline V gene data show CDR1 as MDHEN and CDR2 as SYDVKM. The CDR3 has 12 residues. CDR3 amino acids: CASSLGLNIQNF. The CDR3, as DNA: TGTGCCAGCAGTTTAGGGCTAAACATTCAGAACTTC. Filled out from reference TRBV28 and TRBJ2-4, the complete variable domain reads DVKVTQSSRYLVKRTGEKVFLECVQDMDHENMFWYRQDPGLGLRLIYFSYDVKMKEKGDIPEGYSVSREKKERFSLILESASTNQTSMYLCASSLGLNIQNFGAGTRLSVL.

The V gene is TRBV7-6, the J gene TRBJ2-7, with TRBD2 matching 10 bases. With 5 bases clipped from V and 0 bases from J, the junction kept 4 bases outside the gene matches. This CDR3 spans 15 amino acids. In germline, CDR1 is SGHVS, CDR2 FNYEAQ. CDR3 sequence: CASSPRTSGSYEQYF. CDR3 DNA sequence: TGTGCCAGCAGCCCCCGGACTAGCGGCTCCTACGAGCAGTACTTC.

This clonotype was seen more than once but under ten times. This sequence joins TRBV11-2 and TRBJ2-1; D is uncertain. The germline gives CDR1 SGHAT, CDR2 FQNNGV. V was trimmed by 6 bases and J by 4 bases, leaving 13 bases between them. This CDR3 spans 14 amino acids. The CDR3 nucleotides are TGTGCCAGCAGACCACTCCCGAAATACAATGAGCAGTTCTTC. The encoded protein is CASRPLPKYNEQFF.

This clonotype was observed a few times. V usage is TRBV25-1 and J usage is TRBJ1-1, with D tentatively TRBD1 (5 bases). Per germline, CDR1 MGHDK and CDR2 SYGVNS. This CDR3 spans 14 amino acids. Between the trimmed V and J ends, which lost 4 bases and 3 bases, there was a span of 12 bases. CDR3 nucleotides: TGTGCCAGCAGTGGTAGACAGCTCTACACTGAAGCTTTCTTT. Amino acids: CASSGRQLYTEAFF.

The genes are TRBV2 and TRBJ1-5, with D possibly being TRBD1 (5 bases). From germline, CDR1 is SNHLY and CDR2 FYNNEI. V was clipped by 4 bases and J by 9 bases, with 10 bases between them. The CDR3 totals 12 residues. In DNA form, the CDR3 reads TGTGCCAGCAGTGGGGAGGGGAGGCCCCAGCATTTT. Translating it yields CASSGEGRPQHF. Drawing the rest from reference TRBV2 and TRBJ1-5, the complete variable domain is EPEVTQTPSHQVTQMGQEVILRCVPISNHLYFYWYRQILGQKVEFLVSFYNNEISEKSEIFDDQFSVERPDGSNFTLKIRSTKLEDSAMYFCASSGEGRPQHFGDGTRLSIL.

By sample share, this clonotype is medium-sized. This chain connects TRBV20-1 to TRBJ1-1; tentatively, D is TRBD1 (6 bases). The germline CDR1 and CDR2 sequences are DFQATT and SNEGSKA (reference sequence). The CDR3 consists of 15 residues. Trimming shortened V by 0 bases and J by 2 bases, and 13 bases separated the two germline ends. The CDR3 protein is CSARDTGGANTEAFF. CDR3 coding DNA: TGCAGTGCTAGAGATACCGGGGGGGCCAACACTGAAGCTTTCTTT.

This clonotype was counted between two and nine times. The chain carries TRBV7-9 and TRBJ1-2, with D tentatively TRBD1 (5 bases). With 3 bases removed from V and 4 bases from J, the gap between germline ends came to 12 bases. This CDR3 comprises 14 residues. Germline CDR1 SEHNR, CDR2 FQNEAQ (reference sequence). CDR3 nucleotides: TGTGCCAGCAGCTTCACCAGGGAAGGCTATGGCTACACCTTC. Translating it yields CASSFTREGYGYTF.

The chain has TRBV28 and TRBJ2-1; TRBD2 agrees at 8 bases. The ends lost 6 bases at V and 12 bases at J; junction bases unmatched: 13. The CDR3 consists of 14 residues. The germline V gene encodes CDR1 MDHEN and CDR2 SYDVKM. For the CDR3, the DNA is TGTGCCAGCAGCGATGCCGGGACTAGATATGGGCAGTTCTTC. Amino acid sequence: CASSDAGTRYGQFF.

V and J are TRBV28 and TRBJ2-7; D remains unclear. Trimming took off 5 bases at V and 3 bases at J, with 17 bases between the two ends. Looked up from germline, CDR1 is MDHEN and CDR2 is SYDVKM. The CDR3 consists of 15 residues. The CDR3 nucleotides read TGTGCCAGCAGTCCAAATCGTGGAACGTTCTACGAGCAGTACTTC. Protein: CASSPNRGTFYEQYF.